Below, 7 T cell receptor beta chains from the same sample are listed, as sequenced in a study of blood T cell repertoires in COVID-19. Produced via immunoSEQ multiplex PCR; TCRdb's table is partial and in-frame only. The data show 200,000 to 250,000 clones, about 91% seen once. What was sequenced was peripheral blood. The receptors originated from a woman in her twenties or thirties with COVID-19, enrolled during active disease.

This rearrangement joins TRBV7-2 to TRBJ1-3, with TRBD1 as a possible D gene (5 bases). CDR1 and CDR2 (germline): SGHTA, FQGNSA. V was cut by 5 bases and J by 3 bases, with 14 bases left in between. The CDR3 covers 15 residues. CDR3 loop: CASSPRASGGNTIYF. For the CDR3, the DNA is TGTGCCAGCAGCCCCAGGGCCTCCGGTGGAAACACCATATATTTT.

The chain joins TRBV5-6 to TRBJ2-7; no reliable D call. The germline V gene encodes CDR1 SGHDT and CDR2 YYEEEE. The CDR3 extends over 14 amino acids. The V gene lost 6 bases and the J gene lost 2 bases, with 15 bases spanning the gap. CDR3 DNA sequence: TGTGCCAGCACCGTAGACTCTGTTACCTACGAGCAGTACTTC. Translated, it gives CASTVDSVTYEQYF. The full variable domain, in which reference TRBV5-6 and TRBJ2-7 provide the parts outside the CDR3, is DAGVTQSPTHLIKTRGQQVTLRCSPKSGHDTVSWYQQALGQGPQFIFQYYEEEERQRGNFPDRFSGHQFPNYSSELNVNALLLGDSALYLCASTVDSVTYEQYFGPGTRLTVT.

The gene calls are TRBV11-3 and TRBJ2-3, with TRBD2 as a possible D gene (6 bases). CDR1 is SGHNT, CDR2 YENEEA, per germline. Trimming took off 4 bases at V and 1 base at J, with 12 bases between the two ends. This CDR3 is built from 15 residues. In DNA, the CDR3 is TGTGCCAGCAGCTCCGCAGGGAGGCGCACAGATACGCAGTATTTT. It specifies CASSSAGRRTDTQYF.

This clone was seen a few times. The rearrangement links TRBV18 to TRBJ1-2, with 8 bases aligning to TRBD1. Germline V gene sequence: CDR1 KGHSH, CDR2 LQKENI. The CDR3 consists of 14 residues. V trimming: 0 bases; J trimming: 10 bases; junction bases outside the gene matches: 7. For the CDR3, the DNA is TGTGCCAGCTCACCACCGGCTGGACAGGGAGACTACACCTTC. Its translation: CASSPPAGQGDYTF.

Notes on this clone: In the same sample, other DNA sequences code for this CDR3. The V and J genes are TRBV11-2 and TRBJ2-7; 7 bases map to TRBD1. V lost 1 base and J lost 0; bases outside the gene matches: 0. Per the germline V gene, CDR1 is SGHAT and CDR2 is FQNNGV. The CDR3 runs 14 residues. CDR3 in DNA: TGTGCCAGCAGCTTAGGGACAGGCTCCTACGAGCAGTACGTC. Residues: CASSLGTGSYEQYV.

The CDR3 DNA follows: TGCGCCAGCAGCCAATACCCGTTTATGAGGGCCGGGGAGCTGTTTTTT. Residues: CASSQYPFMRAGELFF. The genes are TRBV4-1 and TRBJ2-2; possible D gene TRBD2, 5 bases. With 2 bases removed from V and 6 bases from J, the gap between germline ends came to 16 bases. The V gene's germline CDR1 is MGHRA and CDR2 YSYEKL. The CDR3 has 16 residues.

V gene TRBV2 combines with J gene TRBJ2-5; D is unclear. The CDR3 sequence is 13 residues long. The V gene lost 3 bases and the J gene lost 7 bases, with 12 bases spanning the gap. CDR1 SNHLY and CDR2 FYNNEI come from the germline V gene. DNA of the CDR3: TGTGCCAGCAGTGACGTTAACGGCGGGACCCAGTACTTC. Its protein is CASSDVNGGTQYF.